Detailed here is one TCR beta chain. It has no known antigen specificity. One base away there is no much larger clone; base qualities are not given. Relative to germline, V is 6 bases shorter and J is 3 bases shorter, with 19 bases between their ends. The CDR3, from cysteine to phenylalanine, totals 16 residues. Solely the CDR3 DNA is kept, with 48 bases framed from the first base. CDR1 is given as LNHNV and CDR2 as YYDKDF, both from the germline V gene (reference sequence). This entry is derived from a study of cytomegalovirus exposure and HLA in healthy donors (dated by TCRdb to 2017 to 2019). About the investigation overall: In an earlier analysis of some 550 of the donors, around 300 Gb of sequence data and roughly 100 million unique TCR beta sequences from 180 million or so T cells were reported. Genome-wide SNP genotypes for about three fifths of the roughly 700 donors were used in a later genetic analysis, which treated that subset as a discovery cohort. In a later analysis, previously published TCR beta repertoires from about 640 donors were re-analyzed and high-resolution HLA genotyping was added so that TCR occurrence patterns could be studied. Donor age, sex, ethnicity and CMV serostatus were compiled together with the repertoire data. HLA typing covered class I and class II loci at four-digit resolution. Rather than using new phenotypic data, the later analysis identified candidate immune exposures from TCR beta sequences and from how often those sequences occurred across donors. A separate validation cohort of roughly 130 different subjects was used in addition to the approximately 700-subject first cohort. On average, around 240,000 unique TCR beta nucleotide sequences were sequenced per donor among 350 to 400 genotyped donors of the cohort, with roughly 18% of those sequences being non-productive. Every repertoire in the discovery cohort had been generated on one and the same sequencing platform. Roughly five DR-DQ haplotypes were handled as single units for association and clustering, since linkage in the cohort was strong. The study aimed to test whether cataloging public T cell receptors could reveal signatures of past pathogen exposure. About 280 gigabases of sequencing data and roughly 81 million unique TCR sequences made up an early release that covered several hundred HLA-typed donors. Of the 300 to 450 genotyped donors, approximately 83% fell in the genetic ancestry cluster associated with self-reported Caucasian donors. The number of typed donors differed by locus: roughly 629-640 for A, B, C, DRB1 and DQB1; approximately 530 for DQA1; approximately 600 for DPA1; and around 450 for DPB1. The study profiled the T cell repertoires of about 640 subjects by immunosequencing and related them to cytomegalovirus serostatus. To decide whether each TCR beta V gene segment behaved as functional or pseudogenic, an earlier analysis of some 580 of the donors relied on high-throughput TCR beta sequencing. To predict cytomegalovirus infection status, the study combined high-throughput TCR immunosequencing, statistical association of individual TCRs with disease status, and machine learning. Findings and caveats that apply to the study as a whole: In the study, about 150 TCR beta chains were listed as associated with cytomegalovirus. Compared with equally common non-associated chains, HLA-associated TCR beta chains in a later analysis were more clonally expanded and had lower generation probabilities. The sequencing pipeline was judged likely to have produced a cluster of highly shared sequence variants as a technical artifact. A further reported finding was that TCR beta sequences accurately predicted the HLA-A and HLA-B alleles for most subjects in the first cohort. HLA typing was unavailable for some donors at each locus, so association tests used only the typed subset. Assigning TCR associations to individual alleles was difficult when HLA alleles, especially DR and DQ, strongly co-occurred. Several of the top co-occurrence clusters appeared to be linked to parvovirus B19, influenza, CMV and Epstein-Barr virus, according to a later analysis. An association between a missense DCLRE1C variant and V-gene and J-gene trimming of TCR beta chains was found in a later genetic analysis and replicated in an independent cohort. In an earlier analysis of 500 to 650 of the donors, most TCR beta V segments appeared in productive rearrangements about 87% or about 30% of the time, broadly matching IMGT annotations. According to a later analysis, most CMV-associated TCR beta chains appeared to be HLA-restricted, and the HLA associations seemed to be driven largely by CMV exposure. This cohort had only TCR beta chains sequenced, and the lack of alpha or paired-chain data limited which features could be detected. Roughly uniform sequencing depth across donors was assumed in presence/absence analyses, although this assumption may not hold. The authors suggested that the approach could potentially be generalized to other disease states and immunological phenotypes. Because counts were too low, under 20 rarely observed V segments, including chromosome 9 orphons, were left out of the earlier analysis of 500 to 650 of the donors. Correlated functional status among segregating V segments might reflect linkage disequilibrium, but an unknown experimental factor could not be ruled out. In a later genetic analysis, fewer N-insertions in productive TCRs were reported among donors in an Asian-associated ancestry cluster than the roughly 700-donor mean. In vitro tests confirmed that a few of the cytomegalovirus-associated TCR beta chains recognize cytomegalovirus antigens. Because the 87-base-pair reads could not distinguish some IMGT-functional V segments, including TRBV6-2 and TRBV6-3, those segments were excluded. Specific HLA alleles were associated with 16,951 TCR beta sequences at a false discovery rate of 0.05 in a later analysis. The classifier was reported to diagnose cytomegalovirus status with high specificity and sensitivity in both the original cohort and the validation cohort. In a later analysis, TCR association rates were found to vary across HLA loci, with the most associated TCRs seen for DRB1 alleles and the fewest for HLA-C alleles. Across donors, most TCR sequences were observed very rarely, whereas some public TCRs were present in many individuals. The only immune exposure information available for the cohort was CMV serostatus.

Library preparation employed the immunoSEQ multiplex PCR assay. For the multiplex PCR, a mixture combining 60 forward primers for TCR Vbeta segments and 13 reverse primers for TCR Jbeta segments was used. The CDR3 region of rearranged TCR beta genes was amplified from genomic DNA by a multiplex PCR assay. Amplified TCR beta libraries were sequenced as 87-base-pair reads on the Illumina HiSeq System. As for the authors' bioinformatics: In a later analysis, tens of millions of unique TCR beta chains were counted across the 500 to 700 repertoires, and roughly 9.9 million of these chains were shared by at least two donors. Raw reads were error-corrected and collapsed into unique sequences with a nearest-neighbor algorithm that merged closely related sequences to remove PCR and sequencing errors. CDR3 sequences were aligned to IMGT reference sequences to assign V, D and J gene segments. For a sequence to be retained, a match of at least six nucleotides was required to both a V gene segment and a J gene segment. A rearrangement was called productive if the CDR3 had no stop codons and remained in frame with V and J, and every other rearrangement was called non-productive. Following IMGT convention, CDR3 was defined as the stretch from the second conserved V-encoded cysteine to the conserved J-encoded phenylalanine. The earlier analysis of approximately 500 of the donors excluded sequences that lacked an unambiguous match to a single V gene segment. In an earlier analysis of about 590 of the donors, a V segment was called functional when productive rearrangements were above 56.7%, and segregating when the standard deviation between donors exceeded 5%. To diagnose cytomegalovirus status from the catalog of TCR beta chain sequences, a statistical classification framework was built. In a later analysis, V and J genes were assigned by comparing TCR nucleotide sequences against IMGT/GENE-DB human TR gene sequences. Using the TCRdist pipeline, a later analysis assigned CDR3 sequences along with most-parsimonious VDJ recombination scenarios. In a later analysis, each TCR beta chain was defined by its CDR3 amino acid sequence together with its V-gene family, and reads lacking a unique V-gene family were excluded. In a later analysis, 450 to 600 highly shared, low-generation-probability nucleotide sequences were removed to address suspected cross-contamination and a sequencing artifact. In a later analysis, a clonal expansion index was calculated for each public chain from normalized within-repertoire ranks of inferred template counts. In a later analysis, generation probabilities were computed using a VDJ recombination model fitted to out-of-frame rearrangements, and the results were checked against IGoR. In a later analysis, hypergeometric tests were used to score TCR-TCR, TCR-HLA and TCR-CMV co-occurrence, with a repertoire-size bias correction applied to TCR pairs. In a later analysis, false discovery rates were estimated by permuting HLA or CMV assignments 20 times. In a later analysis, co-occurring TCRs were grouped using DBSCAN, with TCRdist sequence similarity added in when clustering inside HLA-allele-positive subsets. Repertoires with fewer than 30,000 or more than 120,000 public chains, plus five repertoires with anomalous nucleotide sharing, were excluded from co-occurrence clustering. Here the immuneACCESS table is served through TCRdb, limited to in-frame sequences with V and J called. Missing clones are a known gap in these copies; in checked studies unresolved V genes cover under half, and the rest lacks a known reason. V and J calls and clone size come straight from that table; D and trimming were deduced from the DNA. In all, the sample holds around 120,000 clones, and over 75% of those were seen once. Together, the top ten hold under 2% of the sample.

The cohort consisted of 650 to 700 healthy bone marrow donors. All cohort members were sampled while nominally healthy, although unrecorded immune exposures were likely present. The donor was CMV seronegative and belonged to the group of around 350 seronegative cohort members. A peripheral blood sample was collected from each donor, and TCR beta sequencing was performed on peripheral blood mononuclear cells. The Qiagen DNeasy Blood Extraction Kit was used to extract genomic DNA from the blood cell samples. Material: PBMCs. The rearranged chain carries TRBV15 and TRBJ2-3; TRBD1 is perhaps the D gene, given 6 matching bases. This sequence originates from a boy aged 5-17 years in good health and CMV-seronegative. The CDR3 is CATRGVGKGGTDTQYF. The DNA sequence is given as TGTGCCACCAGAGGGGTTGGGAAAGGGGGAACAGATACGCAGTATTTT.